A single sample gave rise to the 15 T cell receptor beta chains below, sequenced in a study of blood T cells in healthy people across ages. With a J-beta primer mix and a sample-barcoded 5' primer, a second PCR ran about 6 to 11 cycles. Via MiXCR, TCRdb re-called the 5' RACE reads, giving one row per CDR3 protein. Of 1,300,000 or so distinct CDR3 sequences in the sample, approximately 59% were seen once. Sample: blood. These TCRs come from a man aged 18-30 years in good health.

CDR3 protein: CASSLDDRSIAYEQYF. In DNA, the CDR3 is TGCGCCAGCAGCTTGGACGACAGGAGTATCGCCTACGAGCAGTACTTC. The J gene is TRBJ2-7, the V gene TRBV5-1, with D perhaps matching TRBD1 (6 bases). This CDR3 region has 16 residues. Per the germline V gene, CDR1 is SGHRS and CDR2 is YFSETQ. V lost 0 bases, J lost 2 bases, and 15 bases lay in between.

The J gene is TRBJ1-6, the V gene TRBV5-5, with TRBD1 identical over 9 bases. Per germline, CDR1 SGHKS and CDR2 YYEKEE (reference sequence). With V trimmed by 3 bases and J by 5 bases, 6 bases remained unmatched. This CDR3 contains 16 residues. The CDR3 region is CASSYRTGANNSPLHF. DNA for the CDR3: TGTGCCAGCAGCTACCGGACAGGGGCAAATAATTCACCCCTCCACTTT.

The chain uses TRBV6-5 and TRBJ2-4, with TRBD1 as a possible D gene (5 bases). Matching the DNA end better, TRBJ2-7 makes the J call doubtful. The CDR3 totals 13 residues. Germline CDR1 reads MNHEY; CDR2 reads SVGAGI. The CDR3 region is CASSPSSGIEQYF. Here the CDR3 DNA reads TGTGCCAGCAGTCCCTCTTCAGGGATCGAGCAGTACTTC.

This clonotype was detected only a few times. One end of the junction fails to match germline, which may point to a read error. This chain's CDR3 is CASSQGTRSSEQYF. Written as DNA, the CDR3 is TGCGCCAGCAGCCAAGGGACTAGATCCTCCGAGCAGTACTTC. This sequence joins TRBV4-1 and TRBJ2-7, with TRBD2 identical over 7 bases. Germline CDR1 and CDR2: MGHRA and YSYEKL. The CDR3 runs 14 residues.

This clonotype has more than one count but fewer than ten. The CDR3: CASSDTTYEQYF. The CDR3 nucleotides read TGTGCCAGCAGCGACACCACCTACGAGCAGTACTTC. V usage is TRBV11-2 and J usage is TRBJ2-7; D remains ambiguous. Germline assignment: CDR1 SGHAT and CDR2 FQNNGV. The CDR3 contains 12 residues. The ends were cut back, 5 bases at V and 2 bases at J, with 7 bases in the middle.

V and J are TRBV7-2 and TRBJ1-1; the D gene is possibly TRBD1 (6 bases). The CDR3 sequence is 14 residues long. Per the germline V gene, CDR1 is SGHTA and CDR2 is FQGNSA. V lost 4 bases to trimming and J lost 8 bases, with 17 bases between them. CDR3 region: CASSSPTRTVEAFF. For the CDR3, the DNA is TGTGCCAGCAGCTCCCCAACCCGGACAGTCGAAGCTTTCTTT. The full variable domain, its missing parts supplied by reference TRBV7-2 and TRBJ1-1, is GAGVSQSPSNKVTEKGKDVELRCDPISGHTALYWYRQSLGQGLEFLIYFQGNSAPDKSGLPSDRFSAERTGGSVSTLTIQRTQQEDSAVYLCASSSPTRTVEAFFGQGTRLTVV.

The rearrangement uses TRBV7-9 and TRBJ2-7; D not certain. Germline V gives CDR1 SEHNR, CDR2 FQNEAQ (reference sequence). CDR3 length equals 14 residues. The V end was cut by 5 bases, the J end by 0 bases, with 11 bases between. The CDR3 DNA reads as TGTGCCAGCAGCGATATGGGTAGCTCCTACGAGCAGTACTTC. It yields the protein CASSDMGSSYEQYF.

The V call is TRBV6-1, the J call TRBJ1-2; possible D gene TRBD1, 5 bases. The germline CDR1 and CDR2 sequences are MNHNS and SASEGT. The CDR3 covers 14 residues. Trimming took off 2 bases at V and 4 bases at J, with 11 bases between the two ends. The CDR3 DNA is TGTGCCAGCAGTGAACAGGGCCCTAGCTATGGCTACACCTTC. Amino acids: CASSEQGPSYGYTF.

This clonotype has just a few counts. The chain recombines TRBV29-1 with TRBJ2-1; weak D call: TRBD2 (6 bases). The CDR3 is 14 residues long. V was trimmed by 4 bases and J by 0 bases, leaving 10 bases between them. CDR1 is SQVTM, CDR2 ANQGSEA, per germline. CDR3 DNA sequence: TGCAGCGTTGGGAGGGACCTCTCCTACAATGAGCAGTTCTTC. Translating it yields CSVGRDLSYNEQFF.

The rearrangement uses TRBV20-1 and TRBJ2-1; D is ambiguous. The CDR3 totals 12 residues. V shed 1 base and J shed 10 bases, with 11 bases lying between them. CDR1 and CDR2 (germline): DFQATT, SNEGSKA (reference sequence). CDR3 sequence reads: CSARAGYYEQFF. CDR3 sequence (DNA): TGCAGTGCTAGAGCTGGCTACTACGAGCAGTTCTTC.

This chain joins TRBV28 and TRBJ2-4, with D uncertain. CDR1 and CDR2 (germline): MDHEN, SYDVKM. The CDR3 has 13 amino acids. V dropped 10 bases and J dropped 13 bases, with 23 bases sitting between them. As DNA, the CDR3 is TGTGCCATATCCTTAACAGAGTCCTACGGGCAGTACTTC. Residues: CAISLTESYGQYF.

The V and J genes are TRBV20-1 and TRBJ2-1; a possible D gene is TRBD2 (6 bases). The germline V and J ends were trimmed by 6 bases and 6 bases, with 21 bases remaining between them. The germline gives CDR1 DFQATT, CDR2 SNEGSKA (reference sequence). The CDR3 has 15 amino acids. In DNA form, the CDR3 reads TGCAGTGCCCACCTCCCGGGACTCCCTCGCAATGAGCAGTTCTTC. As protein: CSAHLPGLPRNEQFF.

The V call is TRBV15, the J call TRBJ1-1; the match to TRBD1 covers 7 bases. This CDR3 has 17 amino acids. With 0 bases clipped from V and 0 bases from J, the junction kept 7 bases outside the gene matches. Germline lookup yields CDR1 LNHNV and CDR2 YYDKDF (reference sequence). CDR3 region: CATSRDFDRVVNTEAFF. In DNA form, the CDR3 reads TGTGCCACCAGCAGAGATTTCGACAGGGTTGTGAACACTGAAGCTTTCTTT.

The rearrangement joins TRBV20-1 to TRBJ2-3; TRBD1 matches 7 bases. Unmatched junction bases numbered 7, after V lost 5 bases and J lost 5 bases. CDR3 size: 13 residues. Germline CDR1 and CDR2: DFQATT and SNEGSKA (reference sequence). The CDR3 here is CSAYTGVIDTQYF. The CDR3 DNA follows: TGCAGTGCTTACACAGGGGTCATAGATACGCAGTATTTT.

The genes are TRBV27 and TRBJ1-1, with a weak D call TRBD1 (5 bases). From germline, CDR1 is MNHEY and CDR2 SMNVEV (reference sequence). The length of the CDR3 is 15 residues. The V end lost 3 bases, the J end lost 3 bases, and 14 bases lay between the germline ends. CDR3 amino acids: CASSFRAGMDTEAFF. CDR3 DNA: TGTGCCAGCAGTTTTCGGGCAGGGATGGACACTGAAGCTTTCTTT.